These T cell receptor beta chains were read from a single sample in a study of T-cell reconstitution after alpha-beta-depleted transplantation in children. TCRdb reanalysed the PCR reads using MiXCR and keeps one entry per CDR3 protein. The table has roughly 570,000 distinct CDR3 sequences, 20% to 30% seen once; the top ten hold under 45%. Sequencing was performed on PBMCs, taken before TCRalphabeta/CD19-depleted stem cell transplant. The receptors come from a boy less than two years old with Wiskott-Aldrich syndrome, due to receive a stem cell transplant. The CDR3 runs from the conserved cysteine through the conserved F or W. D genes are given only for firm matches. Some rows mark clone size as missing; the rest say once, few, many or name a class of expanded clone.

TRBJ1-2 | . | . | TRBV6-5 | CASSYSIFGKGLYGYTF | TGTGCCAGCAGTTACTCGATCTTCGGCAAGGGGCTATATGGCTACACCTTC
TRBJ2-1 | . | TRBD2 | TRBV28 | CASSLTAGIAGSYNEQFF | TGTGCCAGCAGTTTAACGGCAGGAATAGCGGGCTCCTACAATGAGCAGTTCTTC
TRBJ2-1 | . | TRBD2 | TRBV12-3/TRBV12-4 | CASSSDDGLAAQFF | TGTGCCAGCAGTTCAGACGACGGACTAGCTGCGCAGTTCTTC
TRBJ2-1 | . | TRBD2 | TRBV20-1 | CSARTSGLLNNEQFF | TGCAGTGCTAGGACTAGCGGCCTCCTCAACAATGAGCAGTTCTTC
TRBJ2-5 | few | . | TRBV5-1 | CASSYGQRETQYF | TGCGCCAGCAGTTACGGACAGAGAGAGACCCAGTACTTC
TRBJ1-4 | . | . | TRBV7-6 | CASSLVAGWTNEKLFF | TGTGCCAGCAGCTTAGTTGCGGGTTGGACTAATGAAAAACTGTTTTTT
TRBJ2-1 | few | TRBD2 | TRBV7-9 | CASSLALAGGREFF | TGTGCCAGCAGCTTAGCGCTAGCGGGAGGGCGAGAGTTCTTC
TRBJ2-1 | few | TRBD2 | TRBV20-1 | CSVAGASYNEQFF | TGCAGTGTAGCGGGTGCTTCCTACAATGAGCAGTTCTTC
TRBJ2-1 | few | . | TRBV12-3/TRBV12-4 | CASSLARVNNEQFF | TGTGCCAGCAGTTTAGCGCGGGTGAACAATGAGCAGTTCTTC
TRBJ2-5 | . | . | TRBV29-1 | CSVVGGAQTQYF | TGCAGCGTTGTAGGGGGGGCACAGACCCAGTACTTC
TRBJ2-2 | few | . | TRBV7-3 | CASSLSKMVATGELFF | TGTGCCAGCAGCCTTTCTAAGATGGTAGCCACCGGGGAGCTGTTTTTT
TRBJ2-7 | . | TRBD2 | TRBV5-1 | CASSPEASGRNFYEQYF | TGCGCCAGCAGCCCGGAGGCTAGCGGGAGGAATTTCTACGAGCAGTACTTC
TRBJ2-1 | few | . | TRBV7-9 | CASSGGGADYNEQFF | TGTGCCAGCAGCGGGGGCGGAGCTGACTACAATGAGCAGTTCTTC
TRBJ2-5 | . | . | TRBV24-1 | CATSDLQDRTQYF | TGTGCCACCAGTGATCTCCAGGACAGGACCCAGTACTTC
TRBJ2-7 | . | . | TRBV5-1 | CASSLEGYPLYEQYF | TGCGCCAGCAGCTTGGAGGGGTACCCACTCTACGAGCAGTACTTC
TRBJ2-3 | . | TRBD2 | TRBV5-1 | CASSSRLGEGDTQYF | TGCGCCAGCAGCTCTCGACTAGGGGAGGGAGATACGCAGTATTTT
TRBJ2-1 | few | TRBD2 | TRBV5-1 | CASSSEKREANNEQFF | TGCGCCAGCAGCTCGGAAAAGCGGGAGGCGAACAATGAGCAGTTCTTC
TRBJ2-1 | . | TRBD2 | TRBV12-3/TRBV12-4 | CASSFYLGGRAGNEQFF | TGTGCCAGCAGTTTTTATCTGGGCGGGAGGGCCGGCAATGAGCAGTTCTTC
TRBJ2-7 | . | . | TRBV5-1 | CASSLYGTSLPGEQYF | TGCGCCAGCAGCTTATACGGGACATCCCTACCGGGCGAGCAGTACTTC
TRBJ1-5 | few | . | TRBV5-1 | CASSIEGNQPQHF | TGCGCCAGCAGCATAGAGGGCAATCAGCCCCAGCATTTT
TRBJ2-1 | few | . | TRBV11-2 | CASSSSGHYNEQFF | TGTGCCAGCAGCTCCAGCGGTCATTACAATGAGCAGTTCTTC
TRBJ2-7 | few | . | TRBV20-1 | CSARQARAIVYEQYF | TGCAGTGCTAGGCAGGCGCGTGCAATAGTCTACGAGCAGTACTTC
TRBJ2-2 | . | . | TRBV7-2 | CASSRTLNTGELFF | TGTGCCAGCAGCAGGACTTTGAACACCGGGGAGCTGTTTTTT
TRBJ2-1 | few | TRBD2 | TRBV6-2/TRBV6-3 | CASSYLRSGTSGVRIKNEQFF | TGTGCCAGCAGTTACCTCCGTTCCGGGACTAGCGGGGTGAGAATCAAAAATGAGCAGTTCTTC
TRBJ2-1 | . | . | TRBV29-1 | CSVELAGEQFF | TGCAGCGTTGAACTCGCGGGTGAGCAGTTCTTC
TRBJ2-1 | few | . | TRBV20-1 | CSARDFQIFRSYNEQFF | TGCAGTGCTAGAGACTTTCAGATATTTCGCTCCTACAATGAGCAGTTCTTC
TRBJ1-2 | . | . | TRBV14 | CASSRPGTNYGYTF | TGTGCCAGCAGCCGCCCCGGGACAAACTATGGCTACACCTTC
TRBJ2-3 | . | TRBD1 | TRBV5-1 | CASRLQGSTNTDTQYF | TGCGCCAGCAGGTTACAGGGGTCAACCAACACAGATACGCAGTATTTT
TRBJ2-7 | . | . | TRBV5-1 | CASSLASGDYEQYF | TGCGCCAGCAGCTTGGCGTCGGGGGACTACGAGCAGTACTTC
TRBJ2-7 | many | . | TRBV28 | CASSPLVSGYEQYF | TGTGCCAGCAGCCCCCTGGTCTCGGGCTACGAGCAGTACTTC
TRBJ2-2 | few | TRBD1 | TRBV5-1 | CASRQGMRVGPGELFF | TGCGCCAGCCGACAGGGGATGAGAGTAGGACCCGGGGAGCTGTTTTTT
TRBJ2-1 | few | . | TRBV5-1 | CASSLVPSSEQFF | TGCGCCAGCAGCTTGGTCCCTAGTAGTGAGCAGTTCTTC
TRBJ2-3 | . | . | TRBV4-1 | CASSQDWAGTDTQYF | TGCGCCAGCAGCCAAGATTGGGCGGGAACAGATACGCAGTATTTT
TRBJ2-5 | . | TRBD1 | TRBV20-1 | CSARDAGTGEETQYF | TGCAGTGCTAGAGATGCAGGGACAGGGGAAGAGACCCAGTACTTC
TRBJ2-3 | few | TRBD2 | TRBV5-1 | CASSLVLAGGADTQYF | TGCGCCAGCAGCTTGGTCCTAGCGGGAGGAGCAGATACGCAGTATTTT
TRBJ2-2 | . | TRBD1 | TRBV5-1 | CASSLVGQGAIRELFF | TGCGCCAGCAGCTTGGTGGGACAGGGGGCGATCAGGGAGCTGTTTTTT
TRBJ2-7 | . | . | TRBV5-1 | CASSLEIGYEQYF | TGCGCCAGCAGCTTGGAAATTGGTTACGAGCAGTACTTC
TRBJ2-2 | . | . | TRBV10-3 | CAISGVAAANTGELFF | TGTGCCATCAGTGGGGTGGCGGCAGCGAACACCGGGGAGCTGTTTTTT
TRBJ2-1 | once | TRBD2 | TRBV7-3 | CASSLTGQGTSGRYNEQFF | TGTGCCAGCAGCTTAACTGGCCAGGGGACTAGCGGGAGATACAATGAGCAGTTCTTC
TRBJ2-5 | . | TRBD2 | TRBV5-1 | CASSPGLAELGETQYF | TGCGCCAGCAGCCCCGGACTAGCGGAGTTGGGAGAGACCCAGTACTTC
TRBJ2-3 | . | . | TRBV4-2 | CASSQGSGGADTQYF | TGTGCCAGCAGCCAAGGGTCGGGGGGCGCAGATACGCAGTATTTT
TRBJ2-5 | few | . | TRBV29-1 | CSVATAQETQYF | TGCAGCGTCGCGACAGCCCAAGAGACCCAGTACTTC
TRBJ2-1 | . | TRBD2 | TRBV2 | CASRELAGESYNEQFF | TGTGCCAGCAGGGAACTAGCGGGAGAATCCTACAATGAGCAGTTCTTC
TRBJ2-1 | . | . | TRBV10-3 | CAISVDSDNEQFF | TGTGCCATCAGTGTGGACTCGGACAATGAGCAGTTCTTC
TRBJ2-5 | . | . | TRBV10-3 | CAIRGTLQETQYF | TGTGCCATCAGAGGGACTCTCCAAGAGACCCAGTACTTC
TRBJ2-1 | few | TRBD1 | TRBV24-1 | CATSDTGGHNEQFF | TGTGCCACCAGTGATACAGGGGGGCACAATGAGCAGTTCTTC
TRBJ2-2 | . | TRBD2 | TRBV4-1 | CASSQEPGLAGWVTGELFF | TGCGCCAGCAGCCAAGAACCAGGACTAGCGGGTTGGGTCACCGGGGAGCTGTTTTTT
TRBJ2-7 | few | . | TRBV5-1 | CASSLGAFQGLSATAEQYF | TGCGCCAGCAGCCTAGGGGCCTTTCAGGGTTTATCTGCGACGGCCGAGCAGTACTTC
TRBJ1-6 | few | TRBD1 | TRBV20-1 | CSGDSALGTDNSPLHF | TGCAGTGGCGACTCAGCACTCGGGACAGATAATTCACCCCTCCACTTT
TRBJ2-1 | . | TRBD2 | TRBV5-1 | CASSLDPSGRGEQFF | TGCGCCAGCAGCTTGGATCCTAGCGGGAGGGGTGAGCAGTTCTTC